This note documents a single T cell receptor (beta chain) sequence. Its antigen is not identified. The sample belongs to a study of OX40 agonist ivuxolimab in advanced cancers. Study overall: As their treatment, patients were administered ivuxolimab, an agonistic anti-OX40 (CD134) antibody.

Method: immunoSEQ multiplex PCR; TCRdb's copy keeps in-frame clones and lacks some. Here the sample spans 70,000 to 90,000 clones, about 85% being singletons. Germline V gene sequence: CDR1 SGHRS, CDR2 YFSETQ. The CDR3 has 16 amino acids. Trimming pared 0 bases from V and 4 bases from J, leaving 14 bases between. Notes on the study in general: Blood T cells, both CD4+ and CD8+, expanded clonally by week 6 at 0.1 to 3.0 mg/kg.

Sequences were derived from CD4+ or CD8+ T cells sorted from blood, sampled in a trial of the OX40 agonist ivuxolimab. The receptor was isolated from an adult with an advanced solid tumor such as melanoma, head and neck, liver or kidney cancer. V usage is TRBV5-1 and J usage is TRBJ1-3; D unclear. CDR3 DNA sequence: TGCGCCAGCAGCTTGGGGGGTCGGAGAGGCGGAAACACCATATATTTT. Amino acid sequence: CASSLGGRRGGNTIYF.